This entry is about one TCR beta chain. Its antigen remains unknown. This sample was taken from a study of PD-1 blockade in mismatch repair-deficient tumors. Across the whole study: Enrolled 2013-2016, patients had progressing, pretreated mismatch repair-deficient cancers of about a dozen types.

V shed 1 base, J shed 3 bases, and the junction held 9 bases outside the gene matches. The length of the CDR3 is 18 residues. CDR1 MGHDK and CDR2 SYGVNS come from the germline V gene. Study-level results: Tumor-resident clones, often undetectable pretreatment in blood, expanded then contracted after pembrolizumab.

Data came from immunoSEQ multiplex PCR; TCRdb stores just in-frame clones and leaves some out. The sample holds approximately 17,000 clones, 84% seen once. All patients were mismatch repair deficient, assessed by either PCR or immunohistochemistry. The TCR sequence derives from an adult with mismatch repair-deficient cancer. This chain joins TRBV25-1 and TRBJ2-5, with 12 bases fitting TRBD1. Sequencing was performed on PBMCs, taken approximately five months after starting pembrolizumab. This CDR3 is CASSESLGTGGRKETQYF. Written as DNA, the CDR3 is TGTGCCAGCAGTGAATCTTTGGGGACAGGGGGCAGGAAAGAGACCCAGTACTTC.